The rows below give T cell receptor beta chains drawn from one sample of a study of T cells in Graves' hyperthyroidism and ophthalmopathy. TCRdb re-analysed the multiplex PCR reads in MiXCR, keeping a single row per CDR3 protein. Among 550,000 to 600,000 distinct CDR3 sequences listed, around 17% were seen once. The source material was blood. Receptor source: a woman aged 18-29 years with Graves' hyperthyroidism. CDR3s include the opening cysteine and the closing phenylalanine or tryptophan. D genes are given only for firm matches. The size entry is marked missing in some rows and otherwise reads once, few, many or a size class.

>TRBD2|TRBV3-1|TRBJ2-1|many
CASSQELAGVGNEQFF
TGTGCCAGCAGCCAAGAATTAGCGGGAGTGGGCAATGAGCAGTTCTTC
>.|TRBV3-1|TRBJ2-2|few
CASSPLRVAGELFF
TGTGCCAGCAGCCCCCTCCGGGTCGCCGGGGAGCTGTTTTTT
>.|TRBV20-1|TRBJ1-5|few
CSARDQGAGHQPQHF
TGCAGTGCTAGAGATCAAGGGGCGGGGCATCAGCCCCAGCATTTT
>.|TRBV20-1|TRBJ2-6|.
CSATILDSLSGANVLTF
TGCAGTGCCACCATCCTCGACAGCCTTTCTGGGGCCAACGTCCTGACTTTC
>.|TRBV30|TRBJ2-1|many
CAWSVHLSAQLEQFF
TGTGCCTGGAGTGTACATCTCTCCGCCCAGCTTGAGCAGTTCTTC
>TRBD1|TRBV4-1|TRBJ1-4|few
CASSPRQGWNEKLFF
TGCGCCAGCAGCCCCAGACAGGGATGGAATGAAAAACTGTTTTTT
>TRBD2|TRBV15|TRBJ2-5|few
CATSREREQETQYF
TGTGCCACCAGCAGAGAGCGGGAGCAAGAGACCCAGTACTTC
>TRBD1|TRBV24-1|TRBJ2-4|.
CATSAPGQGAKNIQYF
TGTGCCACCAGTGCCCCTGGACAGGGGGCCAAAAACATTCAGTACTTC
>.|TRBV5-6|TRBJ1-2|many
CASSYYLYRGDSSQKNYGYTF
TGTGCCAGCAGCTACTACCTTTATAGGGGCGACAGTTCCCAAAAAAACTATGGCTACACCTTC
>.|TRBV2|TRBJ2-7|.
CASSQGTNEQYF
TGTGCCAGCAGCCAGGGGACGAACGAGCAGTACTTC
>.|TRBV28|TRBJ2-3|many
CASRQGRSDTQYF
TGTGCCAGCAGACAGGGGAGGTCAGATACGCAGTATTTT
>TRBD1|TRBV27|TRBJ1-4|many
CASSPPGQLNEKLFF
TGTGCCAGCAGTCCGCCGGGACAGCTTAATGAAAAACTGTTTTTT
>TRBD1|TRBV20-1|TRBJ2-5|many
CSAEGTGGGETQYF
TGCAGTGCGGAGGGGACAGGGGGCGGAGAGACCCAGTACTTC